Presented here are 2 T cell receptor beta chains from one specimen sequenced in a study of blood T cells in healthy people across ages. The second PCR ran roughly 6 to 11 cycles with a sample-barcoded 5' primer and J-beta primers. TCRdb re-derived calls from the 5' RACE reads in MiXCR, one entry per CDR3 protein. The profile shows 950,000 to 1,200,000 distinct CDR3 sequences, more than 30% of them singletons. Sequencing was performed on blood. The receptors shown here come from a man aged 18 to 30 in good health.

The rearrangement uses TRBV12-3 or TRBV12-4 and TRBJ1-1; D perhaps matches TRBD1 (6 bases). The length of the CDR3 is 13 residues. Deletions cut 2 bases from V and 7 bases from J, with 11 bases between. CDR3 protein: CASSLSVRGEAFF. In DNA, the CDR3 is TGTGCCAGCAGTTTATCGGTCAGGGGTGAAGCTTTCTTT.

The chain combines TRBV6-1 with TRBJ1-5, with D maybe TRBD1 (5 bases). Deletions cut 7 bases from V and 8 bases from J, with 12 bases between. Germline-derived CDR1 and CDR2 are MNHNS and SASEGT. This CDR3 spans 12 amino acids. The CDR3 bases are TGTGCCAGCACCGAAGGGGAAAAGCCCCAGCATTTT. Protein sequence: CASTEGEKPQHF.